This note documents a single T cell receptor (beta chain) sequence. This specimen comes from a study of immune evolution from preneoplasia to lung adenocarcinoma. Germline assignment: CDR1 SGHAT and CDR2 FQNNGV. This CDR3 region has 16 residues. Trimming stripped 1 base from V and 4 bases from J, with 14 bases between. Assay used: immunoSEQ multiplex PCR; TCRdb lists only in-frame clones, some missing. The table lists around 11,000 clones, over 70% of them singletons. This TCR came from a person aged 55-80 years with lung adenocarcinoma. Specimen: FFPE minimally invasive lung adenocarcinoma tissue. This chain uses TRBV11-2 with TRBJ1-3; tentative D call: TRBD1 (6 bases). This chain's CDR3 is CASSLAQGLSGNTIYF. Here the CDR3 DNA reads TGTGCCAGCAGCTTAGCACAGGGTCTTTCGGGAAACACCATATATTTT.